This TCR beta chain appears in the sequencing data of a study of T-cell memory formation after mild COVID-19. TCRdb re-called the 5' RACE reads through MiXCR, storing one row per CDR3 protein. The sample holds some 50,000 distinct CDR3 sequences; 25% to 30% are singletons and the top ten take roughly two fifths. This CDR3 is 14 amino acids long. V lost 5 bases and J 6 bases, leaving 14 bases between the germline ends. CDR1 LNHDA and CDR2 SQIVND come from the germline V gene (reference sequence). The sequence derives from a man aged 18-30 years who had mild COVID-19 (a few samples of this study predate the infection). Cell type and time point are not known. The sequenced material came from PBMCs or a T cell subset sorted from them (not recorded which). V gene TRBV19 combines with J gene TRBJ1-5; D gene uncertain. The CDR3 sequence: CASSDGRGVQPQHF. The DNA for the CDR3 is TGTGCCAGTAGTGATGGACGGGGTGTTCAGCCCCAGCATTTT.